A single TCR beta chain is shown here with its context. Study processing details: Estimates of nucleated cell counts were drawn from the amplification of reference gene primers. TCRdb's table, derived via immunoSEQ multiplex PCR, lists solely in-frame clones and lacks some. V and J calls plus clone size are reproduced from that table; the DNA served to infer D and trimming. The table shows 70,000 or so clones, with 90% occurring only once. The sample is drawn from a study of blood T cell repertoires in COVID-19. About the study: Material from acute and convalescent COVID-19 was sourced from the United States, Italy and Spain. Sources were T cells, B-cell-depleted T cells, or PBMCs; the material itself was cDNA or gDNA.

V lost 4 bases to trimming and J lost 5 bases; unmatched junction nucleotides: 1. This CDR3 has 14 amino acids. Germline V gene sequence: CDR1 MGHRA, CDR2 YSYEKL. V gene TRBV4-1 combines with J gene TRBJ2-1; 11 bases are shared with TRBD2. Sequencing used peripheral blood. This receptor was taken from a woman aged 18-29 years with acute or convalescent COVID-19. This CDR3 reads CASSLTSGDNEQFF. The CDR3 DNA reads as TGCGCCAGCAGCCTGACTAGCGGGGACAATGAGCAGTTCTTC.